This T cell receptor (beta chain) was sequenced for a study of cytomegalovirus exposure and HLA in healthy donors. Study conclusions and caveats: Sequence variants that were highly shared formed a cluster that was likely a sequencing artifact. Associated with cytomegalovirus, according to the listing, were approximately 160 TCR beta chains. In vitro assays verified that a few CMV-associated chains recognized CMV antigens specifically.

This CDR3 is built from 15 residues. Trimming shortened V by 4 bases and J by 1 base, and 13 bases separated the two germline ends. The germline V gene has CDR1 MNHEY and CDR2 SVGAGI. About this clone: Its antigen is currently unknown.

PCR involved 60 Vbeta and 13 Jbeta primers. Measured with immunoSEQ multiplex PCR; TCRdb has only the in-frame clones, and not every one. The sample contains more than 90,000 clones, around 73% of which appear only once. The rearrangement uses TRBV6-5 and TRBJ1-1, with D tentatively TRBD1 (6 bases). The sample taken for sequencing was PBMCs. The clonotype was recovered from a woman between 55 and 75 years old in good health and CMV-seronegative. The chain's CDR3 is CASSCGQGPNTEAFF. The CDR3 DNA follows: TGTGCCAGCAGTTGTGGGCAGGGGCCGAACACTGAAGCTTTCTTT.